Listed below are T cell receptor beta chains from one sample, sequenced in a study of T cell responses to AZD1222 COVID-19 vaccine. Method: immunoSEQ multiplex PCR; TCRdb's copy keeps in-frame clones and lacks some. The data contain about 110,000 clones, more than 70% of them singletons. Sample: peripheral blood, taken on day 0 of AZD1222 vaccination. The receptors were sampled from an adult in good health. CDR3s include the opening cysteine and the closing phenylalanine or tryptophan. Each record gives: CDR3 DNA, CDR3 protein, clone size, J gene, D gene, V gene, CDR3 length. A D gene is named only where the DNA matches it firmly. Clone size, where shown, is once, few, many, or a class for clones that have expanded.

CDR3nt: TGTGCCAGCAGCGACGGCCTTACGGAGCCCTATGGCTACACCTTC; CDR3aa: CASSDGLTEPYGYTF; abundance: NA; j_gene: TRBJ1-2; d_gene: NA; v_gene: TRBV5-6; len: 15
CDR3nt: TGTGCCAGCAGCTTGGGGCGGAACTATGGCTACACCTTC; CDR3aa: CASSLGRNYGYTF; abundance: NA; j_gene: TRBJ1-2; d_gene: NA; v_gene: TRBV5-6; len: 13
CDR3nt: TGCGCCAGCAGCCTAAGCCCTGGCGACGATCAGCCCCAGCATTTT; CDR3aa: CASSLSPGDDQPQHF; abundance: NA; j_gene: TRBJ1-5; d_gene: NA; v_gene: TRBV10-2; len: 15
CDR3nt: TGTGCCAGCAGCTCCGGTGGCAGTCTAAATGGGGAGACCCAGTACTTC; CDR3aa: CASSSGGSLNGETQYF; abundance: NA; j_gene: TRBJ2-5; d_gene: NA; v_gene: TRBV7-9; len: 16
CDR3nt: TGTGCCAGTAGTATAGTCAGTTGGGTTGGCAATCAGCCCCAGCATTTT; CDR3aa: CASSIVSWVGNQPQHF; abundance: NA; j_gene: TRBJ1-5; d_gene: NA; v_gene: TRBV19; len: 16
CDR3nt: TGTGCCAGCAGTAGGGGAGCAACTAATGAAAAACTGTTTTTT; CDR3aa: CASSRGATNEKLFF; abundance: few; j_gene: TRBJ1-4; d_gene: NA; v_gene: TRBV25-1; len: 14
CDR3nt: TGTGCCAGTAGTACGGGACAGGCAACGAACACCGGGGAGCTGTTTTTT; CDR3aa: CASSTGQATNTGELFF; abundance: NA; j_gene: TRBJ2-2; d_gene: TRBD1; v_gene: TRBV19; len: 16
CDR3nt: TGTGCCAGCAGCTTGCCCGGGGGCCGAGACGAGCAGTACTTC; CDR3aa: CASSLPGGRDEQYF; abundance: once; j_gene: TRBJ2-7; d_gene: NA; v_gene: TRBV5-4; len: 14
CDR3nt: TGTGCCAGCAGCCAAAACGTCCGGGTGCGGGATACGCAGTATTTT; CDR3aa: CASSQNVRVRDTQYF; abundance: few; j_gene: TRBJ2-3; d_gene: NA; v_gene: TRBV7-2; len: 15
CDR3nt: TGTGCCAGTAGTACCCGGGACAGGGGGCCGTTGAGGGCCCTCCACTTT; CDR3aa: CASSTRDRGPLRALHF; abundance: NA; j_gene: TRBJ1-6; d_gene: TRBD1; v_gene: TRBV19; len: 16
CDR3nt: TGTGCCACAGGGCGGAATCAGCCCCAGCATTTT; CDR3aa: CATGRNQPQHF; abundance: NA; j_gene: TRBJ1-5; d_gene: NA; v_gene: TRBV12-3/TRBV12-4; len: 11
CDR3nt: TGTGCCAGCAGCTTAGTTCGTATGCAGGCGAACTCTGGAAACACCATATATTTT; CDR3aa: CASSLVRMQANSGNTIYF; abundance: NA; j_gene: TRBJ1-3; d_gene: NA; v_gene: TRBV7-8; len: 18
CDR3nt: TGTGCCAGCAGTCCCGACAGTAACTATGGCTACACCTTC; CDR3aa: CASSPDSNYGYTF; abundance: NA; j_gene: TRBJ1-2; d_gene: NA; v_gene: TRBV2; len: 13
CDR3nt: TGTGCTAGTGGTTTGGGAGTCAAGCCCGGGGAGCTGTTTTTT; CDR3aa: CASGLGVKPGELFF; abundance: NA; j_gene: TRBJ2-2; d_gene: NA; v_gene: TRBV12-5; len: 14
CDR3nt: TGTGCCAGCAGCTCTGACAGAGGGCAAAACATTCAGTACTTC; CDR3aa: CASSSDRGQNIQYF; abundance: NA; j_gene: TRBJ2-4; d_gene: NA; v_gene: TRBV5-5; len: 14
CDR3nt: TGTGCCAGTGGGACAGGTTTATCCGAACCGAATAATTCACCCCTCCACTTT; CDR3aa: CASGTGLSEPNNSPLHF; abundance: NA; j_gene: TRBJ1-6; d_gene: TRBD1; v_gene: TRBV19; len: 17
CDR3nt: TGTGCCAGTAGTATGGTAGTGCGAGAGACCCAGTACTTC; CDR3aa: CASSMVVRETQYF; abundance: once; j_gene: TRBJ2-5; d_gene: NA; v_gene: TRBV19; len: 13
CDR3nt: TGCGCCAGCAGCTTAACAGGGGGCCTCACCTTC; CDR3aa: CASSLTGGLTF; abundance: NA; j_gene: TRBJ1-2; d_gene: TRBD1; v_gene: TRBV5-1; len: 11
CDR3nt: TGTGCCAGCAGCTTTGGGGCCGCCTATGGCTACACCTTC; CDR3aa: CASSFGAAYGYTF; abundance: NA; j_gene: TRBJ1-2; d_gene: NA; v_gene: TRBV7-9; len: 13
CDR3nt: TGTGCCAGCAGCCGGACAGTCTACGAGCAGTACTTC; CDR3aa: CASSRTVYEQYF; abundance: NA; j_gene: TRBJ2-7; d_gene: NA; v_gene: TRBV11-1; len: 12
CDR3nt: TGTGCCAGCAGGGCCCGAACTTCCACCACAGATACGCAGTATTTT; CDR3aa: CASRARTSTTDTQYF; abundance: NA; j_gene: TRBJ2-3; d_gene: NA; v_gene: TRBV5-4; len: 15
CDR3nt: TGTGCCAGTAGTAGCCTCGGGGGACAAGAGACCCAGTACTTC; CDR3aa: CASSSLGGQETQYF; abundance: NA; j_gene: TRBJ2-5; d_gene: NA; v_gene: TRBV19; len: 14
CDR3nt: TGTGCCAGCAGTTTATCGCTTGGTCAGGGCTCCTACGAGCAGTACTTC; CDR3aa: CASSLSLGQGSYEQYF; abundance: few; j_gene: TRBJ2-7; d_gene: NA; v_gene: TRBV27; len: 16
CDR3nt: TGTGCCAGCTCATCGACAGGGGCGGAACAGCCCCAGCATTTT; CDR3aa: CASSSTGAEQPQHF; abundance: NA; j_gene: TRBJ1-5; d_gene: TRBD1; v_gene: TRBV18; len: 14
CDR3nt: TGTGCCTGGAGTGCCTCCCCGTTGTACCAAGAGACCCAGTACTTC; CDR3aa: CAWSASPLYQETQYF; abundance: NA; j_gene: TRBJ2-5; d_gene: NA; v_gene: TRBV30; len: 15
CDR3nt: TGTGCCAGCTCACCGCTGGACAGGGGCGATCAGCCCCAGCATTTT; CDR3aa: CASSPLDRGDQPQHF; abundance: NA; j_gene: TRBJ1-5; d_gene: TRBD1; v_gene: TRBV18; len: 15
CDR3nt: TGTGCCAGCGGGGGACAGGGCGGTTATGGTGGCTACACCTTC; CDR3aa: CASGGQGGYGGYTF; abundance: NA; j_gene: TRBJ1-2; d_gene: TRBD1; v_gene: TRBV6-5; len: 14
CDR3nt: TGTGCCAGCAGCCAAGGCATCTCAGGGGGTTCCTACGAGCAGTACTTC; CDR3aa: CASSQGISGGSYEQYF; abundance: NA; j_gene: TRBJ2-7; d_gene: TRBD1; v_gene: TRBV3-1/TRBV3-2; len: 16
CDR3nt: TGTGCCAGTAGTATTCAGGGGGTTTCTAACTATGGCTACACCTTC; CDR3aa: CASSIQGVSNYGYTF; abundance: NA; j_gene: TRBJ1-2; d_gene: TRBD1; v_gene: TRBV19; len: 15
CDR3nt: TGTGCCAGCAGCTTTCAGGGGCCGTGGGACACTGAAGCTTTCTTT; CDR3aa: CASSFQGPWDTEAFF; abundance: NA; j_gene: TRBJ1-1; d_gene: NA; v_gene: TRBV5-6; len: 15
CDR3nt: TGTGCCAGCAGTCGCTTCAGCAATAGTTATAGCAATCAGCCCCAGCATTTT; CDR3aa: CASSRFSNSYSNQPQHF; abundance: NA; j_gene: TRBJ1-5; d_gene: NA; v_gene: TRBV6-6; len: 17
CDR3nt: TGCAGCGTGGCGAGGGCCCCGACAGTACAAGAGACCCAGTACTTC; CDR3aa: CSVARAPTVQETQYF; abundance: NA; j_gene: TRBJ2-5; d_gene: NA; v_gene: TRBV29-1; len: 15
CDR3nt: TGTGCCAGTAGTATTATTTTGGGCGACGGCTACACCTTC; CDR3aa: CASSIILGDGYTF; abundance: NA; j_gene: TRBJ1-2; d_gene: NA; v_gene: TRBV19; len: 13
CDR3nt: TGTGCCAGCAGCTTGGCTCGGGGGGCTGGGACTGAAGCTTTCTTT; CDR3aa: CASSLARGAGTEAFF; abundance: NA; j_gene: TRBJ1-1; d_gene: NA; v_gene: TRBV5-8; len: 15
CDR3nt: TGTGCCAGCAGCCAGGCAGGGTCTTACCAGCCCCAGCATTTT; CDR3aa: CASSQAGSYQPQHF; abundance: NA; j_gene: TRBJ1-5; d_gene: NA; v_gene: TRBV3-1/TRBV3-2; len: 14
CDR3nt: TGTGCCAGTAACCAAGCAGGGACAGGCGTTTCTTCGCCCCAGCATTTT; CDR3aa: CASNQAGTGVSSPQHF; abundance: NA; j_gene: TRBJ1-5; d_gene: TRBD1; v_gene: TRBV19; len: 16